A single sample gave rise to the 12 T cell receptor beta chains below, sequenced in a study of technical replicates of blood from several donors. Produced via immunoSEQ multiplex PCR; TCRdb's table is partial and in-frame only. The repertoire consists of 45,000 to 55,000 clones, with around 94% occurring once and the leading ten covering approximately 0.2%. Source material: T cells isolated from PBMCs. These receptors originate from a human donor in good health.

This chain's CDR3 is CASSLGSFAGELFF. The CDR3 DNA reads TGCGCCAGCAGCTTGGGTAGCTTCGCCGGGGAGCTGTTTTTT. The chain is built from TRBV5-1 and TRBJ2-2; the D is unclear. This CDR3 is 14 amino acids long. Per the germline V gene, CDR1 is SGHRS and CDR2 is YFSETQ. The germline V and J ends were trimmed by 0 bases and 6 bases, with 9 bases remaining between them.

The chain recombines TRBV5-1 with TRBJ2-7, with 8 bases aligning to TRBD1. This CDR3 has 16 amino acids. Germline-derived CDR1 and CDR2 are SGHRS and YFSETQ. Trimming removed 0 bases from V and 1 base from J; junction bases left unmatched: 6. CDR3 residues: CASSLDPDRASYEQYF. The CDR3 nucleotides are TGCGCCAGCAGCTTGGACCCGGACAGGGCATCCTACGAGCAGTACTTC. The full variable domain, with the rest looked up from reference TRBV5-1 and TRBJ2-7, is KAGVTQTPRYLIKTRGQQVTLSCSPISGHRSVSWYQQTPGQGLQFLFEYFSETQRNKGNFPGRFSGRQFSNSRSEMNVSTLELGDSALYLCASSLDPDRASYEQYFGPGTRLTVT.

The chain has TRBV28 and TRBJ2-5; D not resolved. This CDR3 is 12 amino acids long. V was trimmed by 2 bases and J by 5 bases, leaving 6 bases between them. From germline, CDR1 is MDHEN and CDR2 SYDVKM. CDR3 in amino acids: CASSLQRETQYF. In DNA form, the CDR3 reads TGTGCCAGCAGTTTACAGAGGGAGACCCAGTACTTC.

The chain has TRBV5-1 and TRBJ1-1; D might be TRBD1 (6 bases). The CDR3 extends over 14 amino acids. CDR1 and CDR2 from the germline V gene are SGHRS and YFSETQ. V dropped 4 bases and J dropped 2 bases, with 12 bases sitting between them. This CDR3 is CASSQYRENTEAFF. CDR3 in DNA: TGCGCCAGCAGCCAATACAGGGAAAACACTGAAGCTTTCTTT.

The chain is built from TRBV18 and TRBJ2-1; 10 bases fit TRBD2. V shed 1 base and J 7 bases; nucleotides not matched to a gene: 7. Germline loops: CDR1 KGHSH, CDR2 LQKENI. The CDR3 length is 16 residues. As DNA, the CDR3 is TGTGCCAGCTCACCACTTGAAGCGGGGGGGCAAAATGAGCAGTTCTTC. Its protein is CASSPLEAGGQNEQFF.

The table lists this clone with a few counts. Other nucleotide sequences from this sample produce the same CDR3. J is TRBJ1-6 and V is TRBV13; D perhaps matches TRBD1 (5 bases). The CDR3 totals 16 residues. Germline lookup yields CDR1 PRHDT and CDR2 FYEKMQ (reference sequence). V was cut by 2 bases and J by 0 bases, with 8 bases left in between. The CDR3 reads CASSLQGSSYNSPLHF. The DNA of the CDR3 is TGTGCCAGCAGCTTACAGGGAAGCTCCTATAATTCACCCCTCCACTTT. Using reference TRBV13 and TRBJ1-6 for the parts outside the CDR3, the full variable domain is AAGVIQSPRHLIKEKRETATLKCYPIPRHDTVYWYQQGPGQDPQFLISFYEKMQSDKGSIPDRFSAQQFSDYHSELNMSSLELGDSALYFCASSLQGSSYNSPLHFGNGTRLTVT.

The V call is TRBV7-9, the J call TRBJ2-2; tentatively, D is TRBD2 (6 bases). The CDR3 length is 18 residues. Looked up from germline, CDR1 is SEHNR and CDR2 is FQNEAQ (reference sequence). The V end lost 5 bases, the J end lost 0 bases, and 19 bases lay between the germline ends. In nucleotides, the CDR3 is TGTGCCAGCAGCCCAAGGTTGGGGGAGGCCGCGAACACCGGGGAGCTGTTTTTT. Its translation is CASSPRLGEAANTGELFF.

The chain is built from TRBV28 and TRBJ2-7; 8 bases are a match to TRBD1. Germline values: CDR1 MDHEN, CDR2 SYDVKM. V lost 8 bases, J lost 0 bases, and 18 bases stayed unmatched. This CDR3 has 18 amino acids. CDR3 bases: TGTGCCAGCGATACCCCGGACAGGGACGAAGACTACTCCTACGAGCAGTACTTC. Translation gives CASDTPDRDEDYSYEQYF.

The chain joins TRBV10-2 to TRBJ2-7; 11 bases map to TRBD2. The CDR3 length is 13 residues. Trimming cost V 6 bases and J 3 bases; bases outside gene matches: 1. CDR1 is WSHSY, CDR2 SAAADI, per germline. CDR3 loop: CASRLAGDYEQYF. As DNA, the CDR3 is TGCGCCAGCAGACTAGCGGGGGACTACGAGCAGTACTTC.

This chain uses TRBV15 with TRBJ2-7; 7 bases are a match to TRBD2. CDR1 LNHNV and CDR2 YYDKDF come from the germline V gene (reference sequence). The ends lost 3 bases at V and 4 bases at J; junction bases unmatched: 9. CDR3 size: 15 residues. DNA for the CDR3: TGTGCCACCAGCAGGAGGAGGGAGGGCCGGTACGAGCAGTACTTC. It encodes CATSRRREGRYEQYF.

The chain joins TRBV28 to TRBJ2-1, with 14 bases that match TRBD2. The V and J ends lost 3 bases and 3 bases, in that order; junction bases with no gene match: 7. Germline V lookup: CDR1 MDHEN, CDR2 SYDVKM. This CDR3 spans 18 amino acids. The CDR3 reads CASSFRLAGGPYYNEQFF. In nucleotides, the CDR3 is TGTGCCAGCAGTTTTCGACTAGCGGGAGGGCCGTACTACAATGAGCAGTTCTTC.

The chain has TRBV9 and TRBJ1-2, with TRBD1 matching 7 bases. CDR1 is SGDLS and CDR2 is YYNGEE in the germline V gene. The CDR3 is 14 residues long. V was clipped by 3 bases and J by 2 bases; unmatched bases: 4. CDR3 loop: CASSAVGQNYGYTF. CDR3 DNA sequence: TGTGCCAGCAGCGCCGTGGGACAGAACTATGGCTACACCTTC. Filled out from reference TRBV9 and TRBJ1-2, the complete variable domain reads DSGVTQTPKHLITATGQRVTLRCSPRSGDLSVYWYQQSLDQGLQFLIQYYNGEERAKGNILERFSAQQFPDLHSELNLSSLELGDSALYFCASSAVGQNYGYTFGSGTRLTVV.